Listed below are T cell receptor beta chains from one sample, sequenced in a study of T-cell memory formation after mild COVID-19. Using its own MiXCR run on the 5' RACE reads, TCRdb lists one record per CDR3 protein. This table has around 500,000 distinct CDR3 sequences, 15% to 20% appearing once. The specimen sequenced was PBMCs or a T cell subset sorted from them (not recorded which). All receptors derive from an adult woman who had mild COVID-19 (a few samples of this study predate the infection). Cell type and time point are not known. Both conserved end residues are part of each CDR3. Each record gives: CDR3 length, V gene, clone size, D gene, J gene, CDR3 DNA, CDR3 protein. The D gene is left open where the match is weak. Clone size is not always given. Where it is, it says once, few, many or a class for expanded clones.

>14|TRBV3-1|few|.|TRBJ2-1
TGTGCCAGCAGCCATAGAGGGGGGTACAATGAGCAGTTCTTC
CASSHRGGYNEQFF
>13|TRBV6-2/TRBV6-3|few|.|TRBJ2-7
TGTGCCAGCAGTTACGGCTCAGAATACGAGCAGTACTTC
CASSYGSEYEQYF
>18|TRBV10-3|once|TRBD1|TRBJ2-3
TGTGCCATCAGTGAGCCAAGGGGCAGGGGGTCCGGCACAGATACGCAGTATTTT
CAISEPRGRGSGTDTQYF
>12|TRBV29-1|few|.|TRBJ2-7
TGCAGCCCCTCGCGGGATGACGACGAGCAGTACTTC
CSPSRDDDEQYF
>12|TRBV21-1|few|.|TRBJ1-2
TGTGCCAGCAGCAAAGAAGGGCATGGCTACACCTTC
CASSKEGHGYTF
>15|TRBV5-5|few|.|TRBJ2-7
TGTGCCAGCAGCTTGTTCGGGACAAAGGCGTGGGAGCAGTACTTC
CASSLFGTKAWEQYF
>11|TRBV2|.|.|TRBJ2-7
TGTGCCATTAACAGGGAGGACGAGCAGTACTTC
CAINREDEQYF
>15|TRBV7-9|.|.|TRBJ1-1
TGTGCCAGCACCCTATCGGGACGGCGCGACACTGAAGCTTTCTTT
CASTLSGRRDTEAFF
>17|TRBV27|.|TRBD2|TRBJ2-1
TGTGCCAGCAGTTTCCCGCCCGGGACTAGCGGACCCAATGAGCAGTTCTTC
CASSFPPGTSGPNEQFF
>16|TRBV4-2|few|TRBD1|TRBJ2-5
TGTGCCAGCAGCCAAGGGGACAGGGGCTTCCAAGAGACCCAGTACTTC
CASSQGDRGFQETQYF
>15|TRBV23-1|.|.|TRBJ2-3
TGCGCCAGCAGTCAAGTGAGCAGTACCACAGATACGCAGTATTTT
CASSQVSSTTDTQYF
>16|TRBV7-9|once|.|TRBJ1-2
TGTGCCAGCAGCGGTGATCCGGAGGGGATCGACTATGGCTACACCTTC
CASSGDPEGIDYGYTF
>16|TRBV19|few|TRBD1|TRBJ1-5
TGTGCCAGTAACCCCCGTTGGGGACAGGGGAATCAGCCCCAGCATTTT
CASNPRWGQGNQPQHF
>13|TRBV7-6|.|.|TRBJ2-3
TGTGCCAGCAGCTTAGCCTTGGTAGATACGCAGTATTTT
CASSLALVDTQYF
>16|TRBV12-5|.|.|TRBJ1-1
TGTGCTAGTGGTTTGGTAACCCATAGGGGGAACACTGAAGCTTTCTTT
CASGLVTHRGNTEAFF
>17|TRBV29-1|.|TRBD2|TRBJ2-1
TGCAGCGCCCCCCGCGGACTAGCGGGAGGGCCGAACAATGAGCAGTTCTTC
CSAPRGLAGGPNNEQFF
>14|TRBV30|.|.|TRBJ1-2
TGTGCCTGGCACCACCGAGGAGTGAACTATGGCTACACCTTC
CAWHHRGVNYGYTF
>17|TRBV4-1|.|TRBD1|TRBJ1-5
TGCGCCAGCAGCCAGGGGGTCCCGGGACAGAGCAATCAGCCCCAGCATTTT
CASSQGVPGQSNQPQHF
>15|TRBV11-2|.|.|TRBJ1-1
TGTGCCAGCAGCTCGCCACGGGGGGCGAACACTGAAGCTTTCTTT
CASSSPRGANTEAFF
>15|TRBV5-1|.|TRBD1|TRBJ2-7
TGCGCCAGCAGCGACCGGGACAGGTATTCCTACGAGCAGTACTTC
CASSDRDRYSYEQYF
>18|TRBV20-1|.|TRBD1|TRBJ1-3
TGCAGTGCTAGAGATCGAAGGACAGGGGGCCGCTCTGGAAACACCATATATTTT
CSARDRRTGGRSGNTIYF
>14|TRBV5-1|.|.|TRBJ2-1
TGCGCCAGCAGCTTACCCAGCAGACACAATGAGCAGTTCTTC
CASSLPSRHNEQFF
>12|TRBV4-2|many|.|TRBJ1-2
TGTGCCAGCAGCCTCAGGGGCTATGGCTACACCTTC
CASSLRGYGYTF
>15|TRBV18|.|.|TRBJ1-1
TGTGCCAGCTCACCGGGTGGGAACATGAACACTGAAGCTTTATTT
CASSPGGNMNTEALF
>14|TRBV28|.|.|TRBJ1-1
TGTGCCAGCAGTTTATTAGTACCGAACACTGAAGCTTTCTTT
CASSLLVPNTEAFF
>14|TRBV7-9|.|TRBD1|TRBJ1-1
TGTGCCAGCAGACTTCAGGGGGCAAACACTGAAGCTTTCTTT
CASRLQGANTEAFF
>20|TRBV19|.|TRBD2|TRBJ2-2
TGTGCCAGTAGTTCCCGGGGACTAGCGGGGACCACGGCGAACACCGGGGAGCTGTTTTTT
CASSSRGLAGTTANTGELFF
>15|TRBV27|few|.|TRBJ2-7
TGTGCCAGCAGTCCGCTGGACAGAATGTGGGTCGAGCAGTACTTC
CASSPLDRMWVEQYF
>15|TRBV12-3/TRBV12-4|.|.|TRBJ1-2
TGTGCCAGCAGTTTCTCGGACCGCCCTAACTATGGCTACACCTTC
CASSFSDRPNYGYTF
>17|TRBV6-2/TRBV6-3|.|TRBD2|TRBJ2-3
TGTGCCAGCAGAACTCGGACTAGCGGGATAGGGTCAGATACGCAGTATTTT
CASRTRTSGIGSDTQYF
>18|TRBV7-9|many|.|TRBJ1-3
TGTGCCAGCAGCTTAGCGTCCGGGACATCAATCTCTGGAAACACCATATATTTT
CASSLASGTSISGNTIYF
>15|TRBV5-1|few|TRBD2|TRBJ2-3
TGCGCCAGCAGCTTCGGGACTAGCGAGTACAATACGCAGTATTTT
CASSFGTSEYNTQYF
>15|TRBV5-1|few|.|TRBJ2-1
TGCGCCAGCAGCCTTCAAGCGGGCTACTACAATGAGCAGTTCTTC
CASSLQAGYYNEQFF
>16|TRBV24-1|.|TRBD2|TRBJ2-1
TGTGCCACCAGTGGAGGCGTCGGGAGGCCAGATAATGAGCAGTTCTTC
CATSGGVGRPDNEQFF
>15|TRBV10-3|.|TRBD2|TRBJ2-7
TGTGCCATCAGTGCTAGCGGGGGGGCCGGGGACGAGCAGTACTTC
CAISASGGAGDEQYF
>16|TRBV13|few|TRBD1|TRBJ2-7
TGTGCCAGCAGCTTAATAGTTGGGACAGGGAGGTACGAGCAGTACTTC
CASSLIVGTGRYEQYF
>11|TRBV6-2/TRBV6-3|.|.|TRBJ2-5
TGTGCCAGCCCGGCCGAGGAGACCCAGTACTTC
CASPAEETQYF
>16|TRBV20-1|few|TRBD2|TRBJ2-1
TGCAGTGCTAGGCCTCAGGCTAGCGGGAGGGGGAATGAGCAGTTCTTC
CSARPQASGRGNEQFF
>13|TRBV11-2|.|.|TRBJ2-5
TGTGCCAGCACCCCGGGGCAGCGAGAGACCCAGTACTTC
CASTPGQRETQYF
>14|TRBV6-6|few|.|TRBJ2-1
TGTGCCAGCAGGCTCCAGGGTTCAAACAATGAGCAGTTCTTC
CASRLQGSNNEQFF
>14|TRBV24-1|few|.|TRBJ2-5
TGTGCCACCAGTGACCCAGAAAGCCGGGAGACCCAGTACTTC
CATSDPESRETQYF
>15|TRBV5-1|few|.|TRBJ2-7
TGCGCCAGCAGCTTGGCTCAGGGGACCTCCTACGAGCAGTACTTC
CASSLAQGTSYEQYF
>18|TRBV7-2|.|TRBD2|TRBJ2-3
TGTGCCAGCAGCCCCCAGGGTCCAGCGGGAGTACATGCAGATACGCAGTATTTT
CASSPQGPAGVHADTQYF
>15|TRBV6-1|.|.|TRBJ2-7
TGTGCCAGCACCAAGGAGGGGGGAGGGTCCTACGAGCAGTACTTC
CASTKEGGGSYEQYF
>14|TRBV12-3/TRBV12-4|few|TRBD1|TRBJ1-4
TGTGCCAGCAGCTTCCGCACAGGGGATGAAAAACTGTTTTTT
CASSFRTGDEKLFF
>15|TRBV30|few|TRBD2|TRBJ2-1
TGTGCCTGGAGTGCCGGACTAGCGGGAGCGACCGGGTCCTACTTC
CAWSAGLAGATGSYF
>14|TRBV27|few|.|TRBJ1-2
TGTGCCAGCAGTTTAAGGGAGGACAGCTATGGCTACACCTTC
CASSLREDSYGYTF
>15|TRBV4-1|.|.|TRBJ1-5
TGCGCCAGCAGCCATAGGGCGAACAGCAATCAGCCCCAGCATTTT
CASSHRANSNQPQHF
>14|TRBV29-1|.|TRBD2|TRBJ2-7
TGCAGCGCCTTACTAGCGGGAGTTCTCCACGAGCAGTACTTC
CSALLAGVLHEQYF
>13|TRBV12-3/TRBV12-4|.|.|TRBJ1-1
TGTGCCAGCAGGGCTCAGGGGCCCACTGAAGCTTTCTTT
CASRAQGPTEAFF
>14|TRBV4-1|.|.|TRBJ2-3
TGCGCCAGCAGCCAAGTAGGGAATACAGATACGCAGTATTTT
CASSQVGNTDTQYF
>14|TRBV3-1|many|.|TRBJ2-5
TGTGCCAGCAGCCCCCCCCGGCGCGGGGAGACCCAGTACTTC
CASSPPRRGETQYF
>14|TRBV12-3/TRBV12-4|.|.|TRBJ2-7
TGTGCCAGCAGCTACCAGGTTGGCACCTACGAGCAGTACTTC
CASSYQVGTYEQYF
>15|TRBV3-1|few|TRBD1|TRBJ1-2
TGTGCCAGCACCCCCAGGGGACAGGGCTTCTATGGCTACACCTTC
CASTPRGQGFYGYTF
>14|TRBV10-3|.|.|TRBJ1-1
TGTGCCATCAGTACAGGAATACGAAACACTGAAGCTTTCTTT
CAISTGIRNTEAFF